The TCR beta chain under discussion was sequenced for a study of T cell responses to AZD1222 COVID-19 vaccine. The repertoire was sequenced with immunoSEQ multiplex PCR; TCRdb's copy has only in-frame clones and lacks some. The table includes 110,000 to 150,000 clones, 90% to 95% detected once. The study's findings and limits: A mostly white British donor set with more females was recruited, and clonal diversity was possibly underestimated. Just 6 or 7 AZD1222 recipients were seropositive at baseline. In all cases, repertoires were sampled only after the peak T cell response.

V dropped 0 bases and J dropped 7 bases, with 6 bases sitting between them. Per the germline V gene, CDR1 is SGHTA and CDR2 is FQGNSA. This CDR3 is 12 amino acids long. This clone was seen a single time. Its antigen is currently unknown. The source is an adult who had recovered from COVID-19. This rearrangement joins TRBV7-2 to TRBJ1-1; D is possibly TRBD1 (6 bases). Here the sequenced sample was peripheral blood, taken after recovery from COVID-19. The CDR3 nucleotides read TGTGCCAGCAGCTTAGCAGGGGGTGAAGCTTTCTTT. Translation gives CASSLAGGEAFF.